The 25 T cell receptor beta chains below were found in one sample sequenced in a study of Graves' ophthalmopathy and Graves' hyperthyroidism. CDR3 regions of TCR beta were amplified from RNA transcripts. The workflow started with a first-round RT-PCR run with HTBI primers and then moved on to a second-round multiplex PCR. TCRdb independently ran MiXCR on the multiplex PCR reads; one entry per CDR3 protein. The sample lists around 1,000,000 distinct CDR3 sequences, approximately 35% occurring once. The sample taken for sequencing was peripheral blood or thyroid tissue (not recorded which). These TCRs come from an adult man with Graves' hyperthyroidism.

Comment on this clonotype: One junction end disagrees with the germline gene, perhaps due to a read error. The chain has TRBV12-3 or TRBV12-4 and TRBJ2-2; the D is unclear. The CDR3 is 16 amino acids. CDR3 protein: CASSWNGRRVTVELFF. DNA for the CDR3: TGTGCCAGCAGTTGGAATGGCCGTCGAGTCACCGTGGAGCTGTTTTTT.

Notes on this clonotype: The missing conserved phenylalanine or tryptophan at the end of this CDR3 makes a read error likely. The chain links TRBV7-9 to TRBJ2-7, with unresolved D. Germline lookup yields CDR1 SEHNR and CDR2 FQNEAQ (reference sequence). This CDR3 has 14 residues. With 1 base removed from V and 2 bases from J, the gap between germline ends came to 9 bases. For the CDR3, the DNA is TGTGCCAGCAGCTTAGAAGGGCTAACCTACGAGCAGTACCTC. This translates into CASSLEGLTYEQYL.

The chain has TRBV4-3 and TRBJ2-2; no firm D call. The V end was cut by 0 bases, the J end by 4 bases, with 12 bases between. The CDR3 runs to 16 residues. Germline V gene data show CDR1 as LGHNA and CDR2 as YSLEER. In DNA form, the CDR3 reads TGCGCCAGCAGCCAAGATCGGATCGACGGCACCGGGGAGCTGTTTTTT. Residues: CASSQDRIDGTGELFF.

This clonotype was seen at least ten times. The chain recombines TRBV5-4 with TRBJ2-5; weak D call: TRBD1 (6 bases). CDR1 and CDR2 (germline): SGHNT, YYREEE (reference sequence). Between the trimmed V and J ends, which lost 10 bases and 2 bases, there was a span of 9 bases. This CDR3 contains 11 residues. The DNA of the CDR3 is TGTGCCTGGGGGCGTCAAGAGACCCAGTACTTC. Amino acid sequence: CAWGRQETQYF.

The chain uses TRBV6-5 and TRBJ1-5; possibly TRBD1 for D (5 bases). Trimming removed 2 bases at V and 11 bases at J, with 13 bases between. From germline, CDR1 is MNHEY and CDR2 SVGAGI. This CDR3 spans 13 amino acids. The CDR3 DNA follows: TGTGCCAGCAGTTACAGACAGAAAGAGACCCAGCATTTT. Residues: CASSYRQKETQHF.

This clonotype was seen at least ten times. J is TRBJ1-1 and V is TRBV19, with TRBD1 matching 7 bases. J was trimmed by 10 bases and V by 4 bases; bases with no gene match: 15. Germline CDR1 reads LNHDA; CDR2 reads SQIVND (reference sequence). The CDR3 sequence is 15 residues long. DNA for the CDR3: TGTGCCAGTAGTAATACGGTGGGCAGGGGGGAAGGAGCTTTCTTT. It yields the protein CASSNTVGRGEGAFF.

The genes are TRBV9 and TRBJ2-3; TRBD2 is a possible D gene (6 bases). Trimming took off 0 bases at V and 9 bases at J, with 20 bases between the two ends. Germline loops: CDR1 SGDLS, CDR2 YYNGEE. The CDR3 is made up of 16 amino acids. The CDR3 spells CASSVDWRGASITQYF. The CDR3 DNA follows: TGTGCCAGCAGCGTAGATTGGCGGGGCGCCTCAATAACGCAGTATTTT.

The table lists this clonotype with many counts. The V gene is TRBV13, the J gene TRBJ1-6; 10 nucleotides line up with TRBD1. V shed 6 bases and J 8 bases; nucleotides not matched to a gene: 4. This CDR3 comprises 14 residues. The germline gives CDR1 PRHDT, CDR2 FYEKMQ (reference sequence). CDR3 sequence reads: CASSYGTGDSPLHF. CDR3 bases: TGTGCCAGCAGTTACGGGACAGGGGATTCACCCCTCCACTTT.

This clonotype has ten or more counts. The rearrangement joins TRBV11-2 to TRBJ1-1, with 7 bases matching TRBD1. J lost 0 bases, V lost 5 bases, and 9 bases had no gene match. There are 16 residues in the CDR3. CDR1 is SGHAT, CDR2 FQNNGV, per germline. The CDR3 sequence is CASSRGQTAMNTEAFF. The CDR3 nucleotides are TGTGCCAGCAGCCGGGGACAGACAGCCATGAACACTGAAGCTTTCTTT.

About this clonotype: The germline gene is not matched at one end of the junction; a read error may be the cause. The J gene is TRBJ1-2, the V gene TRBV5-1, with D possibly being TRBD1 (6 bases). CDR1 and CDR2 (germline): SGHRS, YFSETQ. This CDR3 region has 14 residues. The CDR3 DNA reads TGTGCCAGCAGCCTGACCGGGACACAGAGGGGCTACACCTTC. This gives the protein CASSLTGTQRGYTF.

With respect to this clonotype: An end of the junction differs from the germline gene, which may be a read error. J is TRBJ2-7 and V is TRBV10-2; 8 nucleotides match TRBD2. The CDR3 extends over 15 amino acids. Per the germline V gene, CDR1 is WSHSY and CDR2 is SAAADI. The CDR3 coding sequence is TGTGCCAGCGGAGAAGCGGGGGCCCTCTCCTACGAGCAGTACTTC. Encoded protein: CASGEAGALSYEQYF.

This clonotype has ten or more counts. The CDR3 sequence: CASSENSHQETQYF. CDR3 coding DNA: TGTGCCAGCAGTGAAAACAGCCACCAAGAGACCCAGTACTTC. The chain has TRBV2 and TRBJ2-5; D unclear. V was clipped by 2 bases and J by 0 bases, with 7 bases between them. CDR3 length: 14 amino acids. CDR1 and CDR2 (germline): SNHLY, FYNNEI.

In this sample, this clonotype turned up a few times. J is TRBJ1-3 and V is TRBV12-3 or TRBV12-4; 7 bases are a match to TRBD1. V lost 3 bases to trimming and J lost 2 bases; unmatched junction nucleotides: 4. There are 15 residues in the CDR3. CDR3 in amino acids: CASSLHRGAGNTIYF. The CDR3 DNA sequence: TGTGCCAGCAGTTTGCACAGGGGAGCTGGAAACACCATATATTTT.

The V call is TRBV10-2, the J call TRBJ2-7; TRBD1 matches at 8 bases. The CDR3 totals 16 residues. The V gene's germline CDR1 is WSHSY and CDR2 SAAADI. V dropped 4 bases and J dropped 1; count of bases not matched to a gene: 9. The CDR3 nucleotides read TGCGCCAGCAGTGCCGGACAGGGTAGGGTATCCTACGAGCAGTACTTC. It codes for CASSAGQGRVSYEQYF.

This chain links TRBV29-1 with TRBJ1-1, with 7 bases that match TRBD1. In germline, CDR1 is SQVTM, CDR2 ANQGSEA. The V and J ends lost 7 bases and 0 bases, in that order; junction bases with no gene match: 5. The CDR3 spans 13 residues. The CDR3 nucleotides read TGCAGCGCGGGACAGCCCATGAACACTGAAGCTTTCTTT. The encoded protein is CSAGQPMNTEAFF.

This clonotype appeared many times. The CDR3, as DNA: TGTGCCAGCAGCGGAAGTAAGACCCAGTACTTC. Translated: CASSGSKTQYF. This chain connects TRBV11-2 to TRBJ2-5, with D hard to call. The ends were cut back, 5 bases at V and 6 bases at J, with 7 bases in the middle. The CDR3 loop spans 11 amino acids. Germline values: CDR1 SGHAT, CDR2 FQNNGV.

This clonotype was recorded a few times. V and J are TRBV14 and TRBJ1-1, with D possibly TRBD1 on 5 matching bases. The germline V and J ends were trimmed by 0 bases and 0 bases, with 11 bases remaining between them. The germline gives CDR1 SGHDN, CDR2 FVKESK. The CDR3 has 16 amino acids. CDR3 bases: TGTGCCAGCAGCCAAGAGGGTAAGGACATGAACACTGAAGCTTTCTTT. Its translation is CASSQEGKDMNTEAFF.

V and J are TRBV14 and TRBJ1-1; D gene unclear. V lost 1 base and J 0 bases, leaving 6 bases between the germline ends. Germline lookup yields CDR1 SGHDN and CDR2 FVKESK. The CDR3 totals 14 residues. CDR3 residues: CASSQGNMNTEAFF. The DNA of the CDR3 is TGTGCCAGCAGCCAAGGGAACATGAACACTGAAGCTTTCTTT.

This chain joins TRBV7-8 and TRBJ1-1, with D maybe TRBD1 (5 bases). Germline V gene lookup returns CDR1 SGHVS and CDR2 FQNEAQ. The V end was cut by 0 bases, the J end by 5 bases, with 13 bases between. The CDR3 totals 15 residues. CDR3 nucleotide sequence: TGTGCCAGCAGCTTAGCAGCCCTGGGGCGAACTGAAGCTTTCTTT. It specifies CASSLAALGRTEAFF.

This clonotype has ten or more counts. This rearrangement joins TRBV2 to TRBJ2-7, with 13 bases identical to TRBD2. J gave up 2 bases and V 6 bases, and 10 bases lay outside the gene matches. CDR3 length equals 17 residues. Germline V gene sequence: CDR1 SNHLY, CDR2 FYNNEI. The CDR3 region has the DNA TGTGCCAGCAGACTGACTAGCGGGAGGTCCCCTCCCTACGAGCAGTACTTC. It yields the protein CASRLTSGRSPPYEQYF.

The chain is built from TRBV10-3 and TRBJ2-7, with 7 bases lining up with TRBD1. V trimming: 11 bases; J trimming: 2 bases; junction bases outside the gene matches: 9. The CDR3 spans 13 residues. CDR1 ENHRY and CDR2 SYGVKD come from the germline V gene. The CDR3: CAHRRTGTYEQYF. In DNA, the CDR3 is TGTGCCCATCGTCGGACAGGCACCTACGAGCAGTACTTC.

Comments on this clonotype: One junction end does not reproduce the germline sequence, and a read error may be involved. The chain has TRBV7-9 and TRBJ2-2; 7 positions match TRBD1. The CDR3 contains 14 residues. Germline V gives CDR1 SEHNR, CDR2 FQNEAQ (reference sequence). CDR3 residues: CASSLGQNSGELFF. CDR3 bases: TGTGCCAGCAGCTTGGGACAGAACTCCGGGGAGCTGTTTTTT.

The sample holds many counts of this clonotype. This chain links TRBV2 with TRBJ1-2; TRBD1 matches at 9 bases. The CDR3 has 14 residues. The germline gives CDR1 SNHLY, CDR2 FYNNEI. J was trimmed by 4 bases and V by 6 bases; bases with no gene match: 6. CDR3 sequence reads: CASSGQGSGYGYTF. DNA of the CDR3: TGTGCCAGCAGCGGACAGGGGTCTGGCTATGGCTACACCTTC.

This clonotype was detected many times. The chain uses TRBV2 and TRBJ1-5; TRBD1 agrees at 8 bases. V gave up 6 bases and J gave up 5 bases; unmatched junction bases: 9. This CDR3 region has 15 residues. CDR1 and CDR2 from the germline V gene are SNHLY and FYNNEI. The CDR3 here is CASSRDRGVYQPQHF. The CDR3 nucleotides read TGTGCCAGCAGCCGCGACAGGGGTGTTTATCAGCCCCAGCATTTT. Combining the CDR3 with reference TRBV2 and TRBJ1-5 gives the whole variable domain EPEVTQTPSHQVTQMGQEVILRCVPISNHLYFYWYRQILGQKVEFLVSFYNNEISEKSEIFDDQFSVERPDGSNFTLKIRSTKLEDSAMYFCASSRDRGVYQPQHFGDGTRLSIL.

Concerning this clonotype: A read error may be the cause here, since a much bigger clone is one base away. The chain recombines TRBV7-9 with TRBJ1-2; D unresolved. CDR3 length: 15 residues. The V gene's germline CDR1 is SEHNR and CDR2 FQNEAQ (reference sequence). The chain's CDR3 is CASSLEAGANYGCTF. Written as DNA, the CDR3 is TGTGCCAGCAGCTTAGAGGCAGGAGCGAACTATGGCTGCACCTTC.